Each of the 6 T cell receptor beta chains below was sequenced from the same sample in a study of blood T cell repertoires in COVID-19. Produced via immunoSEQ multiplex PCR; TCRdb's table is partial and in-frame only. Of roughly 520,000 clones listed, 88% are singletons. The specimen was PBMCs or T cells enriched from blood (not recorded which). These receptors were collected from a middle-aged woman who had recovered from COVID-19.

This chain joins TRBV6-6 and TRBJ1-5, with D possibly being TRBD1 (6 bases). The CDR3 runs to 15 residues. Germline V gives CDR1 MNHNY, CDR2 SVGAGI (reference sequence). Trimming took 4 bases from V and 5 from J, leaving 15 bases between them. CDR3 loop: CASSSLWAGDQPQHF. Here the CDR3 DNA reads TGTGCCAGCAGTTCTCTTTGGGCAGGGGATCAGCCCCAGCATTTT.

This clone was picked up a small number of times. The V call is TRBV4-1, the J call TRBJ1-2; D may be TRBD1 (5 bases). Trimming took 1 base from V and 7 from J, leaving 16 bases between them. Looked up from germline, CDR1 is MGHRA and CDR2 is YSYEKL. CDR3 size: 15 residues. The CDR3 loop reads CASSQGLGVEAGYTF. DNA for the CDR3: TGCGCCAGCAGCCAAGGGCTAGGGGTAGAAGCTGGCTACACCTTC.

V and J are TRBV24-1 and TRBJ2-5; 10 nucleotides match TRBD1. This CDR3 comprises 15 residues. The J segment lost 7 bases and the V segment lost 1 base, leaving 5 bases of the junction unmatched. Germline CDR1 reads KGHDR; CDR2 reads SFDVKD. The CDR3 DNA follows: TGTGCCACCAGTGATTTTGGACAGGGGGTAGGGACCCAGTACTTC. Translating it yields CATSDFGQGVGTQYF.

This chain connects TRBV19 to TRBJ2-1; D call uncertain. This CDR3 is 13 amino acids long. The V and J ends lost 1 base and 5 bases respectively, with 6 bases between them. Germline CDR1 reads LNHDA; CDR2 reads SQIVND (reference sequence). CDR3: CASSIGLNNEQFF. The CDR3 coding sequence is TGTGCCAGTAGTATAGGGCTCAACAATGAGCAGTTCTTC.

This chain links TRBV4-1 with TRBJ1-2; D is unclear. The CDR3 extends over 17 amino acids. Germline V lookup: CDR1 MGHRA, CDR2 YSYEKL. V was trimmed by 0 bases and J by 7 bases, leaving 21 bases between them. The CDR3: CASSQEPRSSLVLGYTF. CDR3 nucleotides: TGCGCCAGCAGCCAAGAGCCCCGGTCGTCCCTCGTGCTTGGCTACACCTTC.

The rearrangement links TRBV5-1 to TRBJ2-7; 13 bases line up with TRBD2. CDR3 length: 15 amino acids. The V and J ends lost 4 bases and 3 bases, in that order; junction bases with no gene match: 4. Germline V gene sequence: CDR1 SGHRS, CDR2 YFSETQ. In nucleotides, the CDR3 is TGCGCCAGCAGCAGAGGGACTAGCGGGGACTACGAGCAGTACTTC. Protein sequence: CASSRGTSGDYEQYF. Full variable domain (remainder filled in from reference TRBV5-1 and TRBJ2-7): KAGVTQTPRYLIKTRGQQVTLSCSPISGHRSVSWYQQTPGQGLQFLFEYFSETQRNKGNFPGRFSGRQFSNSRSEMNVSTLELGDSALYLCASSRGTSGDYEQYFGPGTRLTVT.